These T cell receptor beta chains were read from a single sample in a study of T cell responses to AZD1222 COVID-19 vaccine. Generated by immunoSEQ multiplex PCR, the TCRdb table keeps only in-frame clones and is missing some. The data show about 140,000 clones, with more than 90% seen just once and 1.5% to 2% held by the top ten. The sample was peripheral blood, taken on day 0 of AZD1222 vaccination. Every receptor here comes from an adult in good health. Both conserved end residues are part of each CDR3. The order of the fields is V gene, D gene, clone size, CDR3 length, J gene, CDR3 DNA, CDR3 protein. A D gene is named only where the DNA matches it firmly. Some rows mark clone size as missing; the rest say once, few, many or name a class of expanded clone.

>TRBV4-2|NA|few|11|TRBJ1-1
TGTGCCAGCAGCCAAGAGTGGCAAGCTTTCTTT
CASSQEWQAFF
>TRBV6-5|NA|NA|15|TRBJ2-2
TGTGCCAGCACCCGGGGACATGGAAACGCCGGGGAGCTGTTTTTT
CASTRGHGNAGELFF
>TRBV11-3|NA|NA|16|TRBJ2-3
TGTGCCAGCAGCATAGGACGGCAGGCGCCCACAGATACGCAGTATTTT
CASSIGRQAPTDTQYF
>TRBV27|NA|NA|12|TRBJ1-5
TGTGCCAGCAGTGGTTATGGTCAGCCCCAGCATTTT
CASSGYGQPQHF
>TRBV27|NA|NA|16|TRBJ2-2
TGTGCCAGCAGTTTATCGGGGGGTATCCGCACCGGGGAGCTGTTTTTT
CASSLSGGIRTGELFF
>TRBV7-9|TRBD2|NA|15|TRBJ2-5
TGTGCCAGCAGCTCAAGACTAGCGGGGCGGGAGACCCAGTACTTC
CASSSRLAGRETQYF
>TRBV6-2/TRBV6-3|TRBD2|once|14|TRBJ2-7
TGTGCCAGCAGTTACACTAGCGGGGGTCTTGAGCAGTACTTC
CASSYTSGGLEQYF
>TRBV7-2|TRBD2|NA|17|TRBJ2-3
TGTGCCAGCAGCGGAAGGGGGACTAGCGGGAACACAGATACGCAGTATTTT
CASSGRGTSGNTDTQYF
>TRBV6-2/TRBV6-3|NA|NA|15|TRBJ1-5
TGTGCCAGCAGTTACACCCCACAGGGAAATCAGCCCCAGCATTTT
CASSYTPQGNQPQHF
>TRBV7-9|NA|NA|16|TRBJ1-2
TGTGCCAGCAGCCACATTGGGGCGGGATCCGGGGATGGCTACACCTTC
CASSHIGAGSGDGYTF
>TRBV5-8|NA|few|14|TRBJ1-1
TGTGCCAGCAGCCAAGGGATCTGGAACACTGAAGCTTTCTTT
CASSQGIWNTEAFF
>TRBV4-3|TRBD1|NA|15|TRBJ2-2
TGCGCCAGCAGCCAGGACAGGGGGGACACCGGGGAGCTGTTTTTT
CASSQDRGDTGELFF
>TRBV3-1/TRBV3-2|TRBD1|NA|14|TRBJ2-7
TGTGCCAGCAGCCTCGCCGGGACAGGTAACGAGCAGTACTTC
CASSLAGTGNEQYF
>TRBV4-1|NA|NA|13|TRBJ2-3
TGCGCCAGCAGCCAAGAACGGGTAGATACGCAGTATTTT
CASSQERVDTQYF
>TRBV2|NA|NA|15|TRBJ1-4
TGTGCCAGCAGTGTTGGGGGGGTTCCGAATGAAAAACTGTTTTTT
CASSVGGVPNEKLFF
>TRBV7-3|TRBD2|NA|15|TRBJ2-1
TGTGCCAGCAGCTTAAAAGCGGGACCTCACAATGAGCAGTTCTTC
CASSLKAGPHNEQFF
>TRBV2|NA|NA|14|TRBJ2-2
TGTGCCAGCGGGGTTGGGATGAACACCGGGGAGCTGTTTTTT
CASGVGMNTGELFF
>TRBV6-8|NA|NA|18|TRBJ1-5
TGTGCCAGCAGTTACCCCGACAGGTTTCGGAGCCCGGTCTGCCCCCAGCATTTT
CASSYPDRFRSPVCPQHF
>TRBV7-9|NA|NA|13|TRBJ2-3
TGTGCCAGCAGCTTAGGGCGGTCAGATACGCAGTATTTT
CASSLGRSDTQYF
>TRBV6-5|NA|NA|15|TRBJ1-2
TGTGCCAGCTTTTCGGACAGCCAAATGATGAGAGGCTACACCTTC
CASFSDSQMMRGYTF
>TRBV4-1|NA|NA|15|TRBJ2-1
TGCGCCAGCAGCCAAGATCGTCTGCCATGGAATGAGCAGTTCTTC
CASSQDRLPWNEQFF
>TRBV6-5|NA|NA|13|TRBJ1-6
TGTGCCAGCAGTTACAATCGGGGTTCACCCCTCCACTTT
CASSYNRGSPLHF
>TRBV7-8|NA|once|12|TRBJ1-2
TGTGCCAGCAGCCCCCTTCCGTATGGCTACACCTTC
CASSPLPYGYTF
>TRBV7-3|TRBD1|once|18|TRBJ2-3
TGTGCCAGCAGCTTACCAACCACCCGGGACAGCGAGACAGATACGCAGTATTTT
CASSLPTTRDSETDTQYF
>TRBV9|NA|NA|15|TRBJ2-3
TGTGCCAGCAGCGTAGGGGTCCAAGACACAGATACGCAGTATTTT
CASSVGVQDTDTQYF
>TRBV27|TRBD1|NA|13|TRBJ2-7
TGTGCCAGTCAAAGACAGGGATCCTACGAGCAGTACTTC
CASQRQGSYEQYF
>TRBV24-1|NA|NA|14|TRBJ2-7
TGTGCCACCAGTGCCACAGGGAGCTCCTACGAGCAGTACTTC
CATSATGSSYEQYF
>TRBV28|NA|NA|15|TRBJ1-2
TGTGCCAGCAGTTTACAGCCGTCAGCTAACTATGGCTACACCTTC
CASSLQPSANYGYTF
>TRBV29-1|NA|NA|15|TRBJ2-7
TGCAGCGTTGTAGGCGGGGGCTCCAACCCCTACGAGCAGTACTTC
CSVVGGGSNPYEQYF
>TRBV29-1|NA|NA|13|TRBJ1-2
TGCAGCGTTGAACGGAGCAGGGCCGTTGGCTACACCTTC
CSVERSRAVGYTF
>TRBV4-1|NA|NA|18|TRBJ1-4
TGCGCCAGCAGCCAAGAAAAGGGGAATGACGGAGGAAATGAAAAACTGTTTTTT
CASSQEKGNDGGNEKLFF
>TRBV19|TRBD1|NA|15|TRBJ2-2
TGTGCCACGAACCCGGGACAGTTTAACACCGGGGAGCTGTTTTTT
CATNPGQFNTGELFF
>TRBV7-3|NA|NA|18|TRBJ2-4
TGTGCCAGCAGCACAAAAGTAGGGGTCGGACACCCGGTAAACATTCAGTACTTC
CASSTKVGVGHPVNIQYF
>TRBV30|NA|NA|15|TRBJ1-5
TGTGCCTGGAGTGCGGGGGGGACTTCTAATCAGCCCCAGCATTTT
CAWSAGGTSNQPQHF
>TRBV14|TRBD2|NA|17|TRBJ2-7
TGTGCCAGCAGCCAACGACTAGCGGGAGTCTGGGCCTACGAGCAGTACTTC
CASSQRLAGVWAYEQYF
>TRBV27|NA|NA|16|TRBJ1-5
TGTGCCAGCAGTTTATTTGCCGGGTCGGGCAATCAGCCCCAGCATTTT
CASSLFAGSGNQPQHF
>TRBV30|NA|NA|15|TRBJ1-5
TGTGCCTGGAGTGGGGGGGGTATTAGCAATCAGCCCCAGCATTTT
CAWSGGGISNQPQHF
>TRBV19|NA|once|13|TRBJ1-2
TGTGCCAGTAGTAAACAGGGTTCCAATGGCTACACCTTC
CASSKQGSNGYTF
>TRBV5-5|NA|NA|15|TRBJ1-2
TGTGCCAGCAGCTTGTCGGGTCTTACTGTCTATGGCTACACCTTC
CASSLSGLTVYGYTF
>TRBV19|TRBD1|NA|15|TRBJ2-1
TGTGCCAGTAGTATAGGGGACAGGGGGAGGAATGAGCAGTTCTTC
CASSIGDRGRNEQFF
>TRBV7-6|TRBD1|NA|15|TRBJ2-3
TGTGCCAGCAGCTCGTCGACAGGGGGGACAGATACGCAGTATTTT
CASSSSTGGTDTQYF
>TRBV3-1/TRBV3-2|TRBD1|NA|12|TRBJ2-7
TGTGCCAGCCAAAGGACAGGGGCCGAGCAGTACTTC
CASQRTGAEQYF
>TRBV18|NA|NA|13|TRBJ2-1
TGTGCCAGCTCACCACTAGCGTCGTACCAGCAGTTCTTC
CASSPLASYQQFF
>TRBV30|NA|NA|10|TRBJ2-7
TGTGCCTGGTCCAACTACGAGCAGTACTTC
CAWSNYEQYF
>TRBV7-7|NA|once|14|TRBJ2-2
TGTGCTAGCAGCCTCAGTGTGGACACCGGGGAGCTGTTTTTT
CASSLSVDTGELFF
>TRBV15|NA|NA|17|TRBJ1-6
TGTGCCACCAGCAGAGTCTCAGGGAGCTCCTATAATTCACCCCTCCACTTT
CATSRVSGSSYNSPLHF
>TRBV19|NA|NA|13|TRBJ2-3
TGTGCCAGTACGCATATGGCCACAGATACGCAGTATTTT
CASTHMATDTQYF
>TRBV19|NA|NA|15|TRBJ1-5
TGTGCCAGTAGTATTGAGGGGTTGAGCAATCAGCCCCAGCATTTT
CASSIEGLSNQPQHF
>TRBV19|TRBD2|NA|16|TRBJ2-1
TGTGCCAGTAGTATAGAGGCTAGCGGGGTATACAATGAGCAGTTCTTC
CASSIEASGVYNEQFF
>TRBV5-1|NA|NA|14|TRBJ1-2
TGCGCCAGCAGCCTAGACTCCCCGAACTATGGCTACACCTTC
CASSLDSPNYGYTF
>TRBV7-9|NA|NA|13|TRBJ2-3
TGTGCCAGCAGCTCCTTTATCTCAGATACGCAGTATTTT
CASSSFISDTQYF
>TRBV7-3|NA|NA|14|TRBJ2-7
TGTGCCAGCAGCCCCGGGGGAACTTCCTACGAGCAGTACTTC
CASSPGGTSYEQYF
>TRBV7-8|NA|NA|15|TRBJ2-2
TGTGCCAGCAGCCCCGGCGGCGTAGGGACCGGGGAGCTGTTTTTT
CASSPGGVGTGELFF
>TRBV29-1|TRBD2|NA|13|TRBJ2-7
TGCAGCGTTGGGTCGGGGGGGCCCTACGAGCAGTACTTC
CSVGSGGPYEQYF
>TRBV4-3|TRBD2|NA|18|TRBJ2-3
TGCGCCAGCAGCCAACGACTAGCGGGAGGACCTAACACAGATACGCAGTATTTT
CASSQRLAGGPNTDTQYF
>TRBV9|NA|NA|13|TRBJ1-2
TGTGCCAGCAGCCCCAGTGAGGGGAATGGCTACACCTTC
CASSPSEGNGYTF
>TRBV28|NA|NA|15|TRBJ2-7
TGTGCCAGCAGTTTTATGTGGGAGAGCTCCTACGAGCAGTACTTC
CASSFMWESSYEQYF
>TRBV7-3|TRBD1|NA|16|TRBJ2-5
TGTGCCAGCAGCTTATTTTGGGACAGGGGTTTGGGGACCCAGTACTTC
CASSLFWDRGLGTQYF
>TRBV12-3/TRBV12-4|NA|once|13|TRBJ1-1
TGTGCCAGCACCTGGGGGGGAATGGGGTCAGCTTTCTTT
CASTWGGMGSAFF